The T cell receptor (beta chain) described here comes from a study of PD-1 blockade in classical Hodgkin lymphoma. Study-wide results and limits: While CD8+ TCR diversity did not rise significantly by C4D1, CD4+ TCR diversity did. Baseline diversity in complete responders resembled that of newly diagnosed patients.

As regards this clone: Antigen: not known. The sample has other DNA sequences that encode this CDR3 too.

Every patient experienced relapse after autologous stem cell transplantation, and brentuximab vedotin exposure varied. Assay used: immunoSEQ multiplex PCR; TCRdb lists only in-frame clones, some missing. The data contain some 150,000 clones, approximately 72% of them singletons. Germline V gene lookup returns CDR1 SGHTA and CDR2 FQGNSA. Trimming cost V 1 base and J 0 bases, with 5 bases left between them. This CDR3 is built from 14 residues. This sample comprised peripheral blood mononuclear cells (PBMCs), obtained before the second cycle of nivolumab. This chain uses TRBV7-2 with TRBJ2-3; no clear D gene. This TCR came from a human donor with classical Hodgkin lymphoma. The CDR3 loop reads CASSLGASTDTQYF. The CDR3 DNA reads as TGTGCCAGCAGCTTAGGTGCTAGCACAGATACGCAGTATTTT.